These 2 T cell receptor beta chains share one sample of origin, sequenced in a study of identical twins. TCRdb re-derived calls from the 5' RACE reads in MiXCR, one entry per CDR3 protein. The sample lists approximately 590,000 distinct CDR3 sequences, around 9.6% occurring once. A further study also used this sample, focusing on yellow fever vaccine responses in identical twins.

Sequenced input: PBMCs. Every receptor here comes from a young woman in good health.

This clonotype was seen at least ten times. The chain recombines TRBV7-9 with TRBJ1-2; D perhaps matches TRBD1 (5 bases). This CDR3 is 14 amino acids long. V was cut by 5 bases and J by 8 bases, with 18 bases left in between. The germline V gene has CDR1 SEHNR and CDR2 FQNEAQ (reference sequence). CDR3 sequence (DNA): TGTGCCAGCAGCACCCGGGAAGGGCGGGGCGGCTACACCTTC. Its protein is CASSTREGRGGYTF.

This clonotype was picked up a small number of times. This rearrangement joins TRBV10-3 to TRBJ2-7, with 8 bases lining up with TRBD2. Germline assignment: CDR1 ENHRY and CDR2 SYGVKD. With 0 bases clipped from V and 0 bases from J, the junction kept 4 bases outside the gene matches. The CDR3 is 16 amino acids. As DNA, the CDR3 is TGTGCCATCAGTGAGTCATCAGCGGGAGACTCCTACGAGCAGTACTTC. It translates to CAISESSAGDSYEQYF.